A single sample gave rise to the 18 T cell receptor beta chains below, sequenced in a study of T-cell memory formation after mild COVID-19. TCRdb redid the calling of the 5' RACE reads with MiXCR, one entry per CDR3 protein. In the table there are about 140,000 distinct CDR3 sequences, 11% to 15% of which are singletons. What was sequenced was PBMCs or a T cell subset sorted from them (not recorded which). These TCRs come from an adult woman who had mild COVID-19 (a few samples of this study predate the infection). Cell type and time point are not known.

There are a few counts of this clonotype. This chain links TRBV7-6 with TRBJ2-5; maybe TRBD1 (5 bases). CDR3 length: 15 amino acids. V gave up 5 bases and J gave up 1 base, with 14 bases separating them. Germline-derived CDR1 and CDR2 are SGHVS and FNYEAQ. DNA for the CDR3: TGTGCCAGCAGCCTGTGGCCAAGGGGCCAAGAGACCCAGTACTTC. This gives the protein CASSLWPRGQETQYF.

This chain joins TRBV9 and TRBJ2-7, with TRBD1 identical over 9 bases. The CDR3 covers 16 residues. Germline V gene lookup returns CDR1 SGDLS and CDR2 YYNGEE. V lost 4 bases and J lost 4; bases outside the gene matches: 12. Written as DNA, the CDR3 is TGTGCCAGCAGCCCAAGGCCGGGACAGGGAGAATACGAGCAGTACTTC. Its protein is CASSPRPGQGEYEQYF.

The CDR3 here is CASSEEVAGGFSQETQYF. The CDR3 coding sequence is TGTGCCAGCAGTGAAGAGGTAGCGGGGGGCTTTTCGCAAGAGACCCAGTACTTC. The chain carries TRBV6-1 and TRBJ2-5, with TRBD2 matching 10 bases. The germline V gene encodes CDR1 MNHNS and CDR2 SASEGT. The J segment lost 2 bases and the V segment lost 1 base, leaving 10 bases of the junction unmatched. The CDR3 has 18 amino acids.

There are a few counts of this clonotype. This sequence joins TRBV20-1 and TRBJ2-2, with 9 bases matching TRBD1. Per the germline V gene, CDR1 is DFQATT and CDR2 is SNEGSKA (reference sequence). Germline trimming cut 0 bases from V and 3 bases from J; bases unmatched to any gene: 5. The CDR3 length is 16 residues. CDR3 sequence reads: CSAREPGQGDTGELFF. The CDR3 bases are TGCAGTGCTAGAGAGCCGGGACAGGGAGACACCGGGGAGCTGTTTTTT.

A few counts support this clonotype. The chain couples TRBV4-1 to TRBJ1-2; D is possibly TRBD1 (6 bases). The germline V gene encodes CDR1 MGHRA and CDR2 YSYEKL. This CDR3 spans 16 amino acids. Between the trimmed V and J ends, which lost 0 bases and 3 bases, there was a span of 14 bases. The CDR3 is CASSQDRQELYYGYTF. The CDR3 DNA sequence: TGCGCCAGCAGCCAAGACAGACAGGAACTTTACTATGGCTACACCTTC.

CDR3 residues: CASSSEGAYEQYF. CDR3 sequence (DNA): TGTGCCAGCAGTTCAGAGGGGGCTTACGAGCAGTACTTC. J is TRBJ2-7 and V is TRBV12-3 or TRBV12-4, with 7 bases aligning to TRBD1. The CDR3 consists of 13 residues. With 4 bases clipped from V and 4 bases from J, the junction kept 4 bases outside the gene matches.

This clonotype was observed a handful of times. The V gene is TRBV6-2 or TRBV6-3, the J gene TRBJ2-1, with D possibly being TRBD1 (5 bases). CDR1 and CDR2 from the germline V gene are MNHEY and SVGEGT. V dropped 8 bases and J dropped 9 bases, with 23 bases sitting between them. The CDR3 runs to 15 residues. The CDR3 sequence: CASLDRDRPFGEQFF. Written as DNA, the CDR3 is TGTGCCAGCCTTGACCGTGACAGACCCTTCGGTGAGCAGTTCTTC.

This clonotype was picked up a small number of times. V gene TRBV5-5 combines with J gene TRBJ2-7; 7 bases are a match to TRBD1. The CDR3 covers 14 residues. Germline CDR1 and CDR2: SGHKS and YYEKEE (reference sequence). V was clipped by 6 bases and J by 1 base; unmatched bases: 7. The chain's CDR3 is CASTYSTGSYEQYF. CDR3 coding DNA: TGTGCCAGCACCTATTCGACAGGGTCCTACGAGCAGTACTTC.

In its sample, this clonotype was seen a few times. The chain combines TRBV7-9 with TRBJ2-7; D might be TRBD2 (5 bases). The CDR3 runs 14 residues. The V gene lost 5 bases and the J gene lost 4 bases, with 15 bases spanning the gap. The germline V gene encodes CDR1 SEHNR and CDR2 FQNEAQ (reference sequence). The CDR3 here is CASSLPTGSYEQYF. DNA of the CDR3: TGTGCCAGCAGCCTCCCTACGGGGAGTTACGAGCAGTACTTC. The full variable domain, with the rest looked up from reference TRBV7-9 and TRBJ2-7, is DTGVSQNPRHKITKRGQNVTFRCDPISEHNRLYWYRQTLGQGPEFLTYFQNEAQLEKSRLLSDRFSAERPKGSFSTLEIQRTEQGDSAMYLCASSLPTGSYEQYFGPGTRLTVT.

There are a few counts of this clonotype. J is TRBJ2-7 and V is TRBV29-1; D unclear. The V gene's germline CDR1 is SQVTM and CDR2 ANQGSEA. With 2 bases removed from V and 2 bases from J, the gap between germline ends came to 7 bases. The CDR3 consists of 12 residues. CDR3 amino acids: CSVEIRPYEQYF. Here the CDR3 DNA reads TGCAGCGTTGAAATACGGCCCTACGAGCAGTACTTC.

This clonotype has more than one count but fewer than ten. CDR3 in DNA: TGCGCCAGCAGCCCCCGGGAGTACACTGAAGCTTTCTTT. Translating gives CASSPREYTEAFF. The gene calls are TRBV4-1 and TRBJ1-1; the D is unclear. CDR1 MGHRA and CDR2 YSYEKL come from the germline V gene. With 4 bases removed from V and 3 bases from J, the gap between germline ends came to 9 bases. This CDR3 comprises 13 residues.

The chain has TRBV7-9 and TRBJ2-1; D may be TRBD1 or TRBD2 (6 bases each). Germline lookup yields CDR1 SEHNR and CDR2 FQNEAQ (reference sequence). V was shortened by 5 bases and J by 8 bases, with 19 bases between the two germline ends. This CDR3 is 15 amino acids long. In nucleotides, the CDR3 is TGTGCCAGCAGCCCAGGACAGCCTCCGGGGGATGAGCAGTTCTTC. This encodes CASSPGQPPGDEQFF.

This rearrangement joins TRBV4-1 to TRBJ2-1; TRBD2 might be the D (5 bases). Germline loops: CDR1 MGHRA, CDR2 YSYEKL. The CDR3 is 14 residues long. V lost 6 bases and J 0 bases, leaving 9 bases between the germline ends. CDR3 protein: CASSHGGSYNEQFF. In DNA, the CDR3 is TGCGCCAGCAGTCACGGAGGCTCCTACAATGAGCAGTTCTTC.

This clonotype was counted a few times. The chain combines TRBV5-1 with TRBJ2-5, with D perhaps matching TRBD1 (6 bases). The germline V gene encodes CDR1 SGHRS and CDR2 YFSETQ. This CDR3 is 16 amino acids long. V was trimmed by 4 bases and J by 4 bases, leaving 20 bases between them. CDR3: CASSPKQFQGTETQYF. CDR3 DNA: TGCGCCAGCAGCCCCAAACAGTTCCAGGGGACAGAGACCCAGTACTTC.

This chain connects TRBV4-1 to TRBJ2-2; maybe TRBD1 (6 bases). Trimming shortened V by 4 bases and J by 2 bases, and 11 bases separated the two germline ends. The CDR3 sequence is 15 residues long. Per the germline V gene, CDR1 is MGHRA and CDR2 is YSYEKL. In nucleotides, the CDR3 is TGCGCCAGCAGCCCGACCGGGACAAACACCGGGGAGCTGTTTTTT. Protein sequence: CASSPTGTNTGELFF.

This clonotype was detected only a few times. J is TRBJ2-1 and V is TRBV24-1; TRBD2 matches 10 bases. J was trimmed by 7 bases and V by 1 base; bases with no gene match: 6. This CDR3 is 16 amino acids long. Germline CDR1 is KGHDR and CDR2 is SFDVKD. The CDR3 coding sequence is TGTGCCACCAGTGATTTAGCGGGGGGGCCGGGGAATGAGCAGTTCTTC. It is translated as CATSDLAGGPGNEQFF.

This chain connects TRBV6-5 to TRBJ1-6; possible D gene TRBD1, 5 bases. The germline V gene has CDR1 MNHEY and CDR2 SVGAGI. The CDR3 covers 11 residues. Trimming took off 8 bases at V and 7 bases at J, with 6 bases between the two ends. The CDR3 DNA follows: TGTGCCAGCGGGGCGAATTCACCCCTCCACTTT. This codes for CASGANSPLHF.

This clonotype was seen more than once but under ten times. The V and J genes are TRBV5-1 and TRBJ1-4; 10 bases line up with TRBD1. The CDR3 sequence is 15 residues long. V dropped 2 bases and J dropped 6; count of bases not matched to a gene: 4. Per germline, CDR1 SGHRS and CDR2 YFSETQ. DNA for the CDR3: TGCGCCAGCAGCTTCGATGGGACAGGGGATGAAAAACTGTTTTTT. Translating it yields CASSFDGTGDEKLFF.